This TCR beta chain stems from a study of cytomegalovirus exposure and HLA in healthy donors. Findings and limits, study-wide: Later analysis placed DRB1 highest and HLA-C lowest in TCR association rates, which differed by HLA locus. Altogether, 150 or so TCR beta chains were recorded as cytomegalovirus-associated. Reported findings show TCR beta sequences accurately forecast HLA-A and HLA-B alleles in most subjects.

Trimming took off 5 bases at V and 5 bases at J, with 10 bases between the two ends. The CDR3 spans 12 residues. From germline, CDR1 is LNHNV and CDR2 YYDKDF (reference sequence). 60 Vbeta and 13 Jbeta primers were used in PCR. The method was immunoSEQ multiplex PCR; TCRdb's version includes in-frame clones alone and lacks a portion of them. Of about 93,000 clones listed, over 75% are singletons. Worth noting for this clone: Its antigen is still unknown.

This clonotype was sampled from a man aged 30 to 45 in good health and CMV-seronegative. The sequencing sample was made of PBMCs. The chain employs TRBV15 and TRBJ2-7, with unresolved D. The CDR3 spells CATSPHINEQYF. The DNA for the CDR3 is TGTGCCACCAGCCCACATATTAACGAGCAGTACTTC.